Listed here is a single T cell receptor beta chain. The antigen is undetermined. A much bigger clone sits one base away, suggesting this may be a read error. MiXCR, applied by TCRdb to the 5' RACE reads, yields one record per CDR3 protein. The repertoire includes 200,000 or so distinct CDR3 sequences, around 13% of them detected once, and roughly 11% sits in the top ten. This record belongs to a study of CD8 T cells in ankylosing spondylitis. Overall study results and limits: As reported, disease-linked clones showed significant enrichment in matched ankylosing spondylitis synovial fluid.

V was clipped by 3 bases and J by 7 bases, with 13 bases between them. In germline, CDR1 is SGDLS, CDR2 YYNGEE. This CDR3 is 13 amino acids long. The sequencing input was blood, either unsorted or a sorted T cell fraction (not recorded which). The receptor was isolated from a female donor with ankylosing spondylitis or in good health (not recorded which). The rearrangement joins TRBV9 to TRBJ1-2; D gene uncertain. The CDR3 region has the DNA TGTGCCAGCAGCGGTGCGGTTGAAGGTGGCTACACCTTC. This sequence encodes CASSGAVEGGYTF.